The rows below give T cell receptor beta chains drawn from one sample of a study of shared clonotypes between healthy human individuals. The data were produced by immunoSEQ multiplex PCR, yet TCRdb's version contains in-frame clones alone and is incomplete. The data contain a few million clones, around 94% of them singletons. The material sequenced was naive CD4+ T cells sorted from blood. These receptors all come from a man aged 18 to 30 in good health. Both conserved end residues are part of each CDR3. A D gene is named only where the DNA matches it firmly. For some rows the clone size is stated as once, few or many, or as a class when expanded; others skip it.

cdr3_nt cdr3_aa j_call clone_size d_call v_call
TGCGCCAGCAGCTTGGGGAATAGGAACACTGAAGCTTTCTTT CASSLGNRNTEAFF TRBJ1-1 once NA TRBV5-1
TGTGCCGTCGGAAGGGTGCAGCTTTATGGCTACACCTTC CAVGRVQLYGYTF TRBJ1-2 NA NA TRBV10-3
TGTGCCAGCAGTTTATCCGGGACGGTTAGCAATCAGCCCCAGCATTTT CASSLSGTVSNQPQHF TRBJ1-5 NA NA TRBV27
TGTGCCAGCTCACCCCGAGCGGGGTCGAACACCGGGGAGCTGTTTTTT CASSPRAGSNTGELFF TRBJ2-2 NA TRBD2 TRBV18
TGCGCCAGCAGCCAAGATCTAACGATTCGGGGGGCCACCCTCAATGAGCAGTTCTTC CASSQDLTIRGATLNEQFF TRBJ2-1 once NA TRBV4-1
TGTGCCAGCAGCCGAGGACAGAGGAATGAAAAACTGTTTTTT CASSRGQRNEKLFF TRBJ1-4 NA NA TRBV2
TGCGCCAGCAGCTTGCCGAGCTCCTACAATGAGCAGTTCTTC CASSLPSSYNEQFF TRBJ2-1 NA NA TRBV5-1
TGTGCCAGCAGCTTACCGGCCGAGACCCAGTACTTC CASSLPAETQYF TRBJ2-5 NA NA TRBV28
TGTGCCAGCACTGCGACAGGGGATGGCTACACCTTC CASTATGDGYTF TRBJ1-2 NA TRBD1 TRBV6-1
TGTGCCAGTAGTCCAACAGACGGAATATCTGGAAACACCATATATTTT CASSPTDGISGNTIYF TRBJ1-3 NA NA TRBV19
TGTGCCAGCTCATGGGGGTCGACTAATGAAAAACTGTTTTTT CASSWGSTNEKLFF TRBJ1-4 few NA TRBV18
TGTGCCAGCAGTGAACTTGGGACTGGGGCCAACGTCCTGACTTTC CASSELGTGANVLTF TRBJ2-6 NA NA TRBV2
TGTGCCAGCAGCTTGGGAGGGGTCGTGAACACTGAAGCTTTCTTT CASSLGGVVNTEAFF TRBJ1-1 NA NA TRBV5-4
TGTGCCAGCAGCAAAGGGCGGGGGGGCACAGATACGCAGTATTTT CASSKGRGGTDTQYF TRBJ2-3 NA TRBD2 TRBV7-2
TGTGCCAGCAGCCTCCCGCCTGAACAGGGGACCTATGGCTACACCTTC CASSLPPEQGTYGYTF TRBJ1-2 once TRBD1 TRBV28
TGTGCCAGCAGCTTAGAGACAGGGGGTTCCTATGGCTACACCTTC CASSLETGGSYGYTF TRBJ1-2 once TRBD1 TRBV5-8
TGTGCCTGGAGTGTACTAGCGGGGGGTCAAGGGCCGCAGTATTTT CAWSVLAGGQGPQYF TRBJ2-3 NA TRBD2 TRBV30
TGTGCCAGCAGCTTAGTGTTAGCGGGAGTGCCAGATACGCAGTATTTT CASSLVLAGVPDTQYF TRBJ2-3 once TRBD2 TRBV7-9
TGTGCCAGCAGCCCGGGGGGACAGGTTCAGAACGAGCAGTACTTC CASSPGGQVQNEQYF TRBJ2-7 NA NA TRBV7-6
TGTGCCAGCTCACCACCGGGACAAAGCTCTGGAAACACCATATATTTT CASSPPGQSSGNTIYF TRBJ1-3 NA NA TRBV18
TGCGCCAGCAGCCCCGGACAGGGAAACTATGGCTACACCTTC CASSPGQGNYGYTF TRBJ1-2 once TRBD1 TRBV5-1
TGCAGCGTTAAGAGGGGGGGAGAGACCCAGTACTTC CSVKRGGETQYF TRBJ2-5 NA NA TRBV29-1
TGTGCCAGCAGCTTAGTGGGTACCGGGACTAGAAACGACGAGCAGTACTTC CASSLVGTGTRNDEQYF TRBJ2-7 NA TRBD2 TRBV7-9
TGTGCCAGCAGCCAAAAAACAGGGTTCCGGGAAAAACTGTTTTTT CASSQKTGFREKLFF TRBJ1-4 NA NA TRBV14
TGTGCCAGCTCACCATTGGGACTAGCGATTCCGTACGAGCAGTACTTC CASSPLGLAIPYEQYF TRBJ2-7 NA TRBD2 TRBV18
TGTGCCAGCAGCGTAGATCTAGCGGGGTTCCGGGAGCTGTTTTTT CASSVDLAGFRELFF TRBJ2-2 NA TRBD2 TRBV9
TGTGCCAGCAGTTTAGATTATAATTCACCCCTCCACTTT CASSLDYNSPLHF TRBJ1-6 NA NA TRBV6-6